Below, 32 T cell receptor beta chains from the same sample are listed, as sequenced in a study of shared clonotypes between healthy human individuals (TCRdb year 2020). Library preparation was by the immunoSEQ multiplex PCR assay. TCRdb retrieved this table from immuneACCESS and kept in-frame rearrangements only. Not all clones are present; in checked studies, unresolved V genes account for under half, and no reason is known for the remainder. The sample table records approximately 500,000 clones; 75% to 85% of these occur just once. The ten largest clones take up roughly 13% of the sample. Sequencing was carried out using PBMCs. The receptors here all came from a woman in her 40s in good health. Some clones in this sample may be carry-over from other donors' samples.

The rearrangement links TRBV27 to TRBJ1-1; a possible D gene is TRBD1 (6 bases). This CDR3 has 19 residues. V was clipped by 6 bases and J by 7 bases, with 33 bases between them. CDR1 and CDR2 (germline): MNHEY, SMNVEV (reference sequence). CDR3 DNA: TGTGCCAGCAGCCGCGCCGGGACACCCGGGGTTTTTTTTGTTTTTGAAGCTTTCTTT. Protein sequence: CASSRAGTPGVFFVFEAFF.

This clone was observed at least ten times. The CDR3 DNA reads as TGTGCCAGCAGTCAGCGAAGCACAGATACGCAGTATTTT. It encodes CASSQRSTDTQYF. The rearrangement links TRBV27 to TRBJ2-3; D not certain. The CDR3 spans 13 residues. CDR1 and CDR2 from the germline V gene are MNHEY and SMNVEV (reference sequence). V lost 5 bases and J 0 bases, leaving 6 bases between the germline ends.

V is TRBV11-2 and J is TRBJ2-4; maybe TRBD1 (6 bases). There are 18 residues in the CDR3. CDR1 SGHAT and CDR2 FQNNGV come from the germline V gene. V lost 1 base and J 0 bases, leaving 16 bases between the germline ends. For the CDR3, the DNA is TGTGCCAGCAGCTTAGCAGGGGTATCCGGGCTAGCCAAAAACATTCAGTACTTC. Its protein product is CASSLAGVSGLAKNIQYF.

This clone turned up a few times. V usage is TRBV7-9 and J usage is TRBJ2-5, with 11 bases lining up with TRBD2. Germline-derived CDR1 and CDR2 are SEHNR and FQNEAQ (reference sequence). V dropped 3 bases and J dropped 5; count of bases not matched to a gene: 5. This CDR3 region has 15 residues. The CDR3 coding sequence is TGTGCCAGCAGCTTTACTAGCGGGAGTTCCGAGACCCAGTACTTC. Translation: CASSFTSGSSETQYF.

This clone was seen only a few times. The genes are TRBV7-8 and TRBJ2-7; 8 bases line up with TRBD2. The V and J ends lost 1 base and 6 bases, in that order; junction bases with no gene match: 14. The CDR3 covers 17 residues. In germline, CDR1 is SGHVS, CDR2 FQNEAQ. The CDR3 loop reads CASSLVLWAGGSGEQYF. CDR3 bases: TGTGCCAGCAGCTTAGTTCTCTGGGCGGGGGGATCGGGCGAGCAGTACTTC. Combining the CDR3 with reference TRBV7-8 and TRBJ2-7 gives the whole variable domain GAGVSQSPRYKVAKRGQDVALRCDPISGHVSLFWYQQALGQGPEFLTYFQNEAQLDKSGLPSDRFFAERPEGSVSTLKIQRTQQEDSAVYLCASSLVLWAGGSGEQYFGPGTRLTVT.

The chain combines TRBV2 with TRBJ1-5, with 7 bases that match TRBD1. This CDR3 contains 13 residues. Germline V CDR1 and CDR2: SNHLY, FYNNEI. The trim removed 6 bases at V and 5 bases at J, leaving 4 bases unmatched. The CDR3 reads CASRGQRDQPQHF. The DNA for the CDR3 is TGTGCCAGCAGGGGACAGAGGGATCAGCCCCAGCATTTT. The full variable domain, in which reference TRBV2 and TRBJ1-5 provide the parts outside the CDR3, is EPEVTQTPSHQVTQMGQEVILRCVPISNHLYFYWYRQILGQKVEFLVSFYNNEISEKSEIFDDQFSVERPDGSNFTLKIRSTKLEDSAMYFCASRGQRDQPQHFGDGTRLSIL.

This clone has just a few counts. The chain is built from TRBV2 and TRBJ2-1; 14 nucleotides line up with TRBD2. Germline CDR1 and CDR2: SNHLY and FYNNEI. The CDR3 loop spans 15 amino acids. Trimming removed 6 bases from V and 8 bases from J; junction bases left unmatched: 6. The DNA for the CDR3 is TGTGCCAGCAGCAAAGGGACTAGCGGGAGCTATGAGCAGTTCTTC. Encoded protein: CASSKGTSGSYEQFF. The variable domain in full, completed from reference TRBV2 and TRBJ2-1, reads EPEVTQTPSHQVTQMGQEVILRCVPISNHLYFYWYRQILGQKVEFLVSFYNNEISEKSEIFDDQFSVERPDGSNFTLKIRSTKLEDSAMYFCASSKGTSGSYEQFFGPGTRLTVL.

V and J are TRBV5-1 and TRBJ2-5; unclear D gene. This CDR3 is built from 14 residues. V lost 2 bases, J lost 3 bases, and 11 bases lay in between. Germline lookup yields CDR1 SGHRS and CDR2 YFSETQ. CDR3 region: CASSLGSIKETQYF. The CDR3 bases are TGCGCCAGCAGCTTAGGGTCGATCAAAGAGACCCAGTACTTC.

This chain connects TRBV7-8 to TRBJ2-1; D is possibly TRBD2 (5 bases). Trimming pared 5 bases from V and 3 bases from J, leaving 35 bases between. Germline loops: CDR1 SGHVS, CDR2 FQNEAQ. This CDR3 has 22 amino acids. The CDR3 DNA reads as TGTGCCAGCAGCATCCGAACCGAGGGTGTCTTTGAAGGGCCTCGGGTCTACAATGAGCAGTTCTTC. Translated, it gives CASSIRTEGVFEGPRVYNEQFF.

V gene TRBV14 combines with J gene TRBJ1-2, with D maybe TRBD1 (6 bases). This CDR3 has 16 amino acids. The V end was cut by 4 bases, the J end by 0 bases, with 15 bases between. Germline V lookup: CDR1 SGHDN, CDR2 FVKESK. The CDR3: CASSPEGQPANYGYTF. The DNA of the CDR3 is TGTGCCAGCAGCCCAGAAGGACAGCCAGCTAACTATGGCTACACCTTC. The full variable domain, completed using reference TRBV14 and TRBJ1-2, is EAGVTQFPSHSVIEKGQTVTLRCDPISGHDNLYWYRRVMGKEIKFLLHFVKESKQDESGMPNNRFLAERTGGTYSTLKVQPAELEDSGVYFCASSPEGQPANYGYTFGSGTRLTVV.

Remarks on this clone: The sample holds other DNA sequences that translate to the same CDR3. The chain couples TRBV28 to TRBJ1-4; D is undetermined. CDR3 size: 14 residues. Per the germline V gene, CDR1 is MDHEN and CDR2 is SYDVKM. Trimming removed 2 bases at V and 7 bases at J, with 11 bases between. CDR3 loop: CASSLGGRGEKLFF. The CDR3 DNA follows: TGTGCCAGCAGTTTAGGCGGGAGAGGTGAAAAACTGTTTTTT.

The gene calls are TRBV19 and TRBJ1-4; D is uncertain. CDR3 length: 14 amino acids. The ends were cut back, 8 bases at V and 4 bases at J, with 14 bases in the middle. Germline assignment: CDR1 LNHDA and CDR2 SQIVND (reference sequence). As DNA, the CDR3 is TGTGCCAGTGGGTCCTGGCGTTTTAATGAAAAACTGTTTTTT. Encoded protein: CASGSWRFNEKLFF.

This chain joins TRBV7-2 and TRBJ2-7; D call uncertain. V was trimmed by 3 bases and J by 0 bases, leaving 12 bases between them. CDR1 is SGHTA and CDR2 is FQGNSA in the germline V gene. This CDR3 is built from 15 residues. The CDR3 is CASSFSMSDSYEQYF. CDR3 nucleotide sequence: TGTGCCAGCAGCTTTTCGATGTCGGACTCCTACGAGCAGTACTTC.

The chain is built from TRBV28 and TRBJ2-7; D might be TRBD2 (8 bases). The CDR3 length is 14 residues. Germline V lookup: CDR1 MDHEN, CDR2 SYDVKM. The V end lost 8 bases, the J end lost 2 bases, and 16 bases lay between the germline ends. This CDR3 is CASLAGRGPYEQYF. The CDR3 DNA sequence: TGTGCCAGCTTAGCGGGAAGGGGGCCCTACGAGCAGTACTTC.

The rearrangement joins TRBV2 to TRBJ2-7, with TRBD2 identical over 13 bases. This CDR3 contains 17 residues. Germline CDR1 reads SNHLY; CDR2 reads FYNNEI. The V segment lost 3 bases and the J segment 4 bases; nucleotides outside the gene matches: 9. The CDR3 sequence is CASSDNPGLAGVYEQYF. Written as DNA, the CDR3 is TGTGCCAGCAGTGACAACCCAGGACTAGCGGGAGTGTACGAGCAGTACTTC.

The chain recombines TRBV19 with TRBJ2-1; 9 bases are shared with TRBD2. The CDR3 loop spans 16 amino acids. Per germline, CDR1 LNHDA and CDR2 SQIVND (reference sequence). V trimming: 4 bases; J trimming: 3 bases; junction bases outside the gene matches: 7. Here the CDR3 DNA reads TGTGCCAGTAGTACCTGGGGCGGGAGGGGCTACAATGAGCAGTTCTTC. Encoded protein: CASSTWGGRGYNEQFF.

The chain employs TRBV7-3 and TRBJ1-4; the D is unclear. In germline, CDR1 is SGHTA, CDR2 FQGTGA. The CDR3 is made up of 15 amino acids. V was trimmed by 4 bases and J by 1 base, leaving 10 bases between them. Here the CDR3 reads CASSYQGLTNEKLFF. Written as DNA, the CDR3 is TGTGCCAGCAGCTACCAAGGGTTAACTAATGAAAAACTGTTTTTT.

This chain links TRBV9 with TRBJ2-2; possibly TRBD1 for D (5 bases). This CDR3 comprises 16 residues. V lost 0 bases and J lost 9, with 18 bases in between. The germline gives CDR1 SGDLS, CDR2 YYNGEE. The CDR3 loop is CASSVVPGAGIRELFF. CDR3 coding DNA: TGTGCCAGCAGCGTAGTTCCGGGTGCAGGGATCAGGGAGCTGTTTTTT.

The V call is TRBV11-2, the J call TRBJ2-7; no reliable D call. Germline V gene lookup returns CDR1 SGHAT and CDR2 FQNNGV. Trimming shortened V by 1 base and J by 3 bases, and 10 bases separated the two germline ends. CDR3 length: 14 residues. CDR3 in DNA: TGTGCCAGCAGCTTAGGAGTGGGGATCTACGAGCAGTACTTC. This sequence encodes CASSLGVGIYEQYF.

The chain joins TRBV25-1 to TRBJ1-2; D is possibly TRBD1 (5 bases). Trimming left V 3 bases short and J 7 bases short, with 15 bases between. The CDR3 is made up of 14 amino acids. The germline CDR1 and CDR2 sequences are MGHDK and SYGVNS. The CDR3 sequence: CASSDPPGNVGYTF. The CDR3 region has the DNA TGTGCCAGCAGTGACCCCCCAGGGAATGTTGGCTACACCTTC.

This chain joins TRBV9 and TRBJ1-3; weak D call: TRBD1 (5 bases). Trimming removed 0 bases at V and 4 bases at J, with 14 bases between. CDR1 SGDLS and CDR2 YYNGEE come from the germline V gene. The CDR3 contains 16 residues. In nucleotides, the CDR3 is TGTGCCAGCAGCGTAGGGGGGGGTCCTTCAGGAAACACCATATATTTT. This translates into CASSVGGGPSGNTIYF.

The chain carries TRBV19 and TRBJ2-1; 11 bases are a match to TRBD1. This CDR3 has 13 residues. Germline loops: CDR1 LNHDA, CDR2 SQIVND (reference sequence). With V trimmed by 9 bases and J by 9 bases, 7 bases remained unmatched. CDR3 sequence reads: CASRGQGVREQFF. The CDR3 region has the DNA TGTGCCAGCCGGGGACAGGGGGTACGTGAGCAGTTCTTC.

This clone was detected only a few times. The rearrangement joins TRBV28 to TRBJ2-7, with D possibly TRBD2 on 6 matching bases. This CDR3 has 21 amino acids. Trimming cost V 3 bases and J 7 bases, with 37 bases left between them. Looked up from germline, CDR1 is MDHEN and CDR2 is SYDVKM. In nucleotides, the CDR3 is TGTGCCAGCAGTTTGGTGTCGGGGGTTACGGTAATACCTCCCCGACCCGAGGAGCAGTACTTC. Its translation: CASSLVSGVTVIPPRPEEQYF.

This chain links TRBV5-4 with TRBJ2-7; 10 bases agree with TRBD2. Germline V gene lookup returns CDR1 SGHNT and CDR2 YYREEE (reference sequence). This CDR3 is 16 amino acids long. The J segment lost 0 bases and the V segment lost 4 bases, leaving 7 bases of the junction unmatched. The CDR3 protein is CASSTHLAGDSYEQYF. CDR3 nucleotide sequence: TGTGCCAGCAGCACCCACCTAGCGGGAGACTCCTACGAGCAGTACTTC. The full variable domain, completed using reference TRBV5-4 and TRBJ2-7, is ETGVTQSPTHLIKTRGQQVTLRCSSQSGHNTVSWYQQALGQGPQFIFQYYREEENGRGNFPPRFSGLQFPNYSSELNVNALELDDSALYLCASSTHLAGDSYEQYFGPGTRLTVT.

In this sample, this clone turned up a few times. The rearrangement uses TRBV7-2 and TRBJ1-1, with D perhaps TRBD1 (6 bases). The germline V gene encodes CDR1 SGHTA and CDR2 FQGNSA. Trimming took 4 bases from V and 3 from J, leaving 18 bases between them. The CDR3 contains 16 residues. In DNA, the CDR3 is TGTGCCAGCAGCTCCTCAACCGGGGGCGCTTACACTGAAGCTTTCTTT. As protein: CASSSSTGGAYTEAFF. The entire variable domain, with the rest obtained from reference TRBV7-2 and TRBJ1-1, is as follows: GAGVSQSPSNKVTEKGKDVELRCDPISGHTALYWYRQSLGQGLEFLIYFQGNSAPDKSGLPSDRFSAERTGGSVSTLTIQRTQQEDSAVYLCASSSSTGGAYTEAFFGQGTRLTVV.

This chain joins TRBV7-9 and TRBJ2-2; unclear D gene. Per the germline V gene, CDR1 is SEHNR and CDR2 is FQNEAQ (reference sequence). CDR3 size: 16 residues. V was trimmed by 1 base and J by 2 bases, leaving 11 bases between them. CDR3 sequence: CASSLEGRINTGELFF. CDR3 coding DNA: TGTGCCAGCAGCTTAGAGGGTCGGATCAACACCGGGGAGCTGTTTTTT.

The chain recombines TRBV7-3 with TRBJ2-2; 7 nucleotides line up with TRBD1. J was trimmed by 5 bases and V by 4 bases; bases with no gene match: 7. Germline values: CDR1 SGHTA, CDR2 FQGTGA. The CDR3 has 15 amino acids. The CDR3 DNA reads TGTGCCAGCAGCTCCACCGCAGGGGGAACCGGGGAGCTGTTTTTT. This encodes CASSSTAGGTGELFF. Variable domain in full (rest from reference TRBV7-3 and TRBJ2-2): GAGVSQTPSNKVTEKGKYVELRCDPISGHTALYWYRQSLGQGPEFLIYFQGTGAADDSGLPNDRFFAVRPEGSVSTLKIQRTERGDSAVYLCASSSTAGGTGELFFGEGSRLTVL.

The chain has TRBV18 and TRBJ2-2, with D possibly matching TRBD1 (5 bases). The CDR3 runs to 18 residues. The germline gives CDR1 KGHSH, CDR2 LQKENI. V was cut by 4 bases and J by 2 bases, with 20 bases left in between. The CDR3 sequence: CASSLTTRGQGNTGELFF. CDR3 bases: TGTGCCAGCTCACTTACGACCCGAGGCCAGGGAAACACCGGGGAGCTGTTTTTT.

The V and J genes are TRBV10-1 and TRBJ2-5, with 9 bases identical to TRBD1. With V trimmed by 2 bases and J by 5 bases, 9 bases remained unmatched. The CDR3 totals 16 residues. Germline-derived CDR1 and CDR2 are WNHNN and SYGVQD (reference sequence). The CDR3 bases are TGCGCCAGCAGTGAGAGCGGACAGGGGAAGGTGGAGACCCAGTACTTC. The encoded protein is CASSESGQGKVETQYF.

Here the CDR3 reads CASSSRGGEKLFF. For the CDR3, the DNA is TGTGCCAGCAGCTCTAGAGGCGGGGAAAAACTGTTTTTT. J is TRBJ1-4 and V is TRBV7-2; D is unresolved. With 4 bases removed from V and 8 bases from J, the gap between germline ends came to 11 bases. CDR1 SGHTA and CDR2 FQGNSA come from the germline V gene. The CDR3 has 13 residues.

The chain's CDR3 is CASSLVAGSEETQYF. The CDR3 coding sequence is TGCGCCAGCAGCTTGGTGGCCGGGTCCGAAGAGACCCAGTACTTC. The gene calls are TRBV5-1 and TRBJ2-5; no firm D call. Trimming shortened V by 0 bases and J by 3 bases, and 12 bases separated the two germline ends. Germline CDR1 SGHRS, CDR2 YFSETQ. The length of the CDR3 is 15 residues.

The chain's CDR3 is CASSDIFGCCGTSGFYEQYF. The CDR3 DNA reads as TGCGCCAGCAGTGACATTTTCGGTTGCTGCGGGACTAGCGGGTTCTACGAGCAGTACTTC. V is TRBV10-1 and J is TRBJ2-7; 12 positions agree with TRBD2. The CDR3 has 20 amino acids. Germline V lookup: CDR1 WNHNN, CDR2 SYGVQD (reference sequence). With V trimmed by 3 bases and J by 3 bases, 18 bases remained unmatched.